Presented here are 14 T cell receptor beta chains from one specimen sequenced in a study of PD-1 blockade in classical Hodgkin lymphoma. Libraries were prepared by immunoSEQ multiplex PCR; TCRdb keeps only in-frame clonotypes and omits some of them. The data hold about 98,000 clones, with just under 95% observed a single time. All the patients suffered relapse after autologous stem cell transplantation, and brentuximab vedotin exposure differed. The sample in question was peripheral blood mononuclear cells (PBMCs), obtained at baseline. These receptors were collected from a human donor with classical Hodgkin lymphoma.

The rearrangement joins TRBV7-2 to TRBJ2-7; D possibly corresponds to TRBD1 (7 bases). V gave up 1 base and J gave up 2 bases, with 18 bases separating them. Germline CDR1 is SGHTA and CDR2 is FQGNSA. The CDR3 has 17 amino acids. This chain's CDR3 is CASSLVDRGRGAYEQYF. The CDR3 coding sequence is TGTGCCAGCAGCTTAGTCGACCGCGGCAGGGGGGCCTACGAGCAGTACTTC.

The chain is built from TRBV5-1 and TRBJ2-7, with D perhaps TRBD2 (6 bases). The CDR3 sequence is 14 residues long. Germline CDR1 and CDR2: SGHRS and YFSETQ. The V and J ends lost 1 base and 4 bases respectively, with 12 bases between them. The CDR3, as DNA: TGCGCCAGCAGCTTGATCGGGAGTGGGTACGAGCAGTACTTC. Translation gives CASSLIGSGYEQYF.

The genes are TRBV27 and TRBJ2-1; perhaps TRBD1 as D (6 bases). The V gene's germline CDR1 is MNHEY and CDR2 SMNVEV (reference sequence). There are 16 residues in the CDR3. V was clipped by 0 bases and J by 0 bases, with 9 bases between them. CDR3 residues: CASSLSRGSSYNEQFF. The CDR3 DNA follows: TGTGCCAGCAGTTTATCGAGGGGGAGCTCCTACAATGAGCAGTTCTTC.

The chain recombines TRBV7-8 with TRBJ2-7; D is ambiguous. V was shortened by 5 bases and J by 0 bases, with 26 bases between the two germline ends. CDR1 is SGHVS, CDR2 FQNEAQ, per germline. The CDR3 has 19 residues. The CDR3 DNA reads as TGTGCCAGCAGCCAGAGTTTGGTTTTACCACACCCTTACTCCTACGAGCAGTACTTC. The encoded protein is CASSQSLVLPHPYSYEQYF. Filled out from reference TRBV7-8 and TRBJ2-7, the complete variable domain reads GAGVSQSPRYKVAKRGQDVALRCDPISGHVSLFWYQQALGQGPEFLTYFQNEAQLDKSGLPSDRFFAERPEGSVSTLKIQRTQQEDSAVYLCASSQSLVLPHPYSYEQYFGPGTRLTVT.

The chain couples TRBV29-1 to TRBJ2-3, with TRBD2 identical over 8 bases. Germline loops: CDR1 SQVTM, CDR2 ANQGSEA. The CDR3 contains 13 residues. Germline trimming cut 0 bases from V and 10 bases from J; bases unmatched to any gene: 6. The CDR3 coding sequence is TGCAGCGTTGAAGATCCGGGACTAGTAGCGCAGTATTTT. It specifies CSVEDPGLVAQYF.

For the CDR3, the DNA is TGTGCCAGCAGTGTACCCGATACGCAGTATTTT. Protein sequence: CASSVPDTQYF. The chain carries TRBV2 and TRBJ2-3; D not certain. The germline V gene has CDR1 SNHLY and CDR2 FYNNEI. Trimming stripped 4 bases from V and 6 bases from J, with 5 bases between. This CDR3 is 11 amino acids long.

This chain connects TRBV28 to TRBJ1-4; D gene uncertain. The CDR3 consists of 14 residues. Germline loops: CDR1 MDHEN, CDR2 SYDVKM. The ends were cut back, 2 bases at V and 8 bases at J, with 12 bases in the middle. CDR3 DNA sequence: TGTGCCAGCAGTTTACCCCCCCCCTCGGAAAAACTGTTTTTT. Protein: CASSLPPPSEKLFF.

The rearrangement links TRBV2 to TRBJ2-1; 10 nucleotides line up with TRBD2. The CDR3 extends over 18 amino acids. The junction had 8 bases not matched to a gene; V was cut back by 2 bases and J by 1 base. Germline values: CDR1 SNHLY, CDR2 FYNNEI. The CDR3 DNA follows: TGTGCCAGCAGTGAAACGTGGACTAGCGGCGTTTCCTACAATGAGCAGTTCTTC. It encodes CASSETWTSGVSYNEQFF.

This clone appeared a single time. V and J are TRBV7-3 and TRBJ2-2; D is unresolved. The V and J ends lost 2 bases and 1 base respectively, with 5 bases between them. The CDR3 covers 14 residues. Germline V CDR1 and CDR2: SGHTA, FQGTGA. The CDR3 DNA sequence: TGTGCCAGCAGCTTATCAGGGAACACCGGGGAGCTGTTTTTT. Protein product: CASSLSGNTGELFF.

The chain joins TRBV19 to TRBJ2-5; D is unclear. Germline CDR1 is LNHDA and CDR2 is SQIVND (reference sequence). The ends were cut back, 9 bases at V and 5 bases at J, with 10 bases in the middle. This CDR3 is built from 11 residues. The CDR3: CASRAYETQYF. The CDR3 nucleotides are TGTGCCAGCCGGGCTTATGAGACCCAGTACTTC. Based on the CDR3 plus reference TRBV19 and TRBJ2-5, the full variable domain is DGGITQSPKYLFRKEGQNVTLSCEQNLNHDAMYWYRQDPGQGLRLIYYSQIVNDFQKGDIAEGYSVSREKKESFPLTVTSAQKNPTAFYLCASRAYETQYFGPGTRLLVL.

This sequence joins TRBV6-5 and TRBJ1-1, with D uncertain. V was cut by 6 bases and J by 0 bases, with 2 bases left in between. The CDR3 is made up of 11 amino acids. Germline V gives CDR1 MNHEY, CDR2 SVGAGI. CDR3 DNA sequence: TGTGCCAGCAGACTGAACACTGAAGCTTTCTTT. This sequence encodes CASRLNTEAFF.

With regard to this clone: The identical CDR3 is also encoded by other nucleotide sequences in the sample. V and J are TRBV5-1 and TRBJ2-7; TRBD1 is a possible D gene (6 bases). V was pared by 4 bases and J by 2 bases, with 10 bases between. This CDR3 is 13 amino acids long. Looked up from germline, CDR1 is SGHRS and CDR2 is YFSETQ. CDR3 protein: CASSLTGPYEQYF. The DNA for the CDR3 is TGCGCCAGCAGCCTGACAGGCCCCTACGAGCAGTACTTC.

V gene TRBV5-1 combines with J gene TRBJ2-7; perhaps D is TRBD1 or TRBD2 (5 bases each). With 1 base removed from V and 1 base from J, the gap between germline ends came to 15 bases. Germline V gene sequence: CDR1 SGHRS, CDR2 YFSETQ. The CDR3 is 16 amino acids. Here the CDR3 reads CASSLSVGTRSYEQYF. CDR3 sequence (DNA): TGCGCCAGCAGCTTGTCTGTAGGGACCAGGTCCTACGAGCAGTACTTC. The entire variable domain, with the rest obtained from reference TRBV5-1 and TRBJ2-7, is as follows: KAGVTQTPRYLIKTRGQQVTLSCSPISGHRSVSWYQQTPGQGLQFLFEYFSETQRNKGNFPGRFSGRQFSNSRSEMNVSTLELGDSALYLCASSLSVGTRSYEQYFGPGTRLTVT.

This clone was counted a single time. The chain employs TRBV9 and TRBJ2-1; 8 bases match TRBD2. The junction had 16 bases not matched to a gene; V was cut back by 4 bases and J by 7 bases. This CDR3 has 17 residues. The V gene's germline CDR1 is SGDLS and CDR2 YYNGEE. The CDR3 nucleotides are TGTGCCAGCAGCTCTCTCGGGGCGGGAGGCGTTTGGAATGAGCAGTTCTTC. Translation: CASSSLGAGGVWNEQFF.